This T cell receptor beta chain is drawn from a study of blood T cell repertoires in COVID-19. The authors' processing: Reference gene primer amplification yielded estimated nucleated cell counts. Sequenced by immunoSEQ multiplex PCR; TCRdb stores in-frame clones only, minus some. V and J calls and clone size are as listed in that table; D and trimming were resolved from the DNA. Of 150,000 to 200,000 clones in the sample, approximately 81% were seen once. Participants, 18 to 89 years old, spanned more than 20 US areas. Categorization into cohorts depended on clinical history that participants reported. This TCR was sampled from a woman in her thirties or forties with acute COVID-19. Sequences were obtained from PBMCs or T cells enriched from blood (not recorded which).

The CDR3 nucleotides are TGTGCCAGCAGCTTGGATCAGGGGGCTGGGCCCCAGCATTTT. Protein product: CASSLDQGAGPQHF. This chain joins TRBV5-5 and TRBJ1-5; 8 bases agree with TRBD1. The V gene end was trimmed by 0 bases and the J gene end by 9 bases; junction bases not matched to a gene: 5. Germline CDR1 is SGHKS and CDR2 is YYEKEE (reference sequence). CDR3 length equals 14 residues.